The source of this T cell receptor beta chain is a study of cytomegalovirus exposure and HLA in healthy donors. Regarding the study as a whole: The study put some 150 TCR beta chains on its list as cytomegalovirus-associated. Most TCR sequences were uncommon, yet certain public TCRs appeared in many donors. Reported performance of the classifier showed diagnosis of cytomegalovirus status with high specificity and sensitivity. Later work found most CMV-associated TCR beta chains apparently HLA-restricted.

Primers for the PCR totalled 60 Vbeta and 13 Jbeta. The method was immunoSEQ multiplex PCR; TCRdb's version includes in-frame clones alone and lacks a portion of them. The sample shows around 220,000 clones, 65% to 90% of them seen only once. This CDR3 is built from 17 residues. The junction had 12 bases not matched to a gene; V was cut back by 0 bases and J by 5 bases. Germline loops: CDR1 SQVTM, CDR2 ANQGSEA. With regard to this clone: Antigen specificity is unknown.

The chain recombines TRBV29-1 with TRBJ2-1; 8 nucleotides match TRBD2. This receptor was obtained from a girl aged 10 to 17 in good health and CMV-seronegative. The source material was PBMCs. This CDR3 is CSVEDGLYREGHNEQFF. CDR3 DNA: TGCAGCGTTGAAGATGGTCTTTATCGGGAGGGGCACAATGAGCAGTTCTTC.